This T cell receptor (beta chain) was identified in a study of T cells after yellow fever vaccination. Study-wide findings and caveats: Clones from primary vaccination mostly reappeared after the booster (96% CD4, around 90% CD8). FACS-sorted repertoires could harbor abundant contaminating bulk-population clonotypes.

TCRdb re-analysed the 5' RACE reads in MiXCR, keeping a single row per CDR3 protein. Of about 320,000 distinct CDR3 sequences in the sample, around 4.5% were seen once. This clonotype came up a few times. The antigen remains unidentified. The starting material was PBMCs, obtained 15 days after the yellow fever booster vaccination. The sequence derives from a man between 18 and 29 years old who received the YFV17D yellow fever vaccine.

Here the CDR3 reads CASSYGGQPYEQYF. As DNA, the CDR3 is TGTGCCAGCAGTTACGGTGGACAGCCCTACGAGCAGTACTTC. The chain uses TRBV6-5 and TRBJ2-7; tentatively, D is TRBD1 (6 bases). The CDR3 is 14 residues long. Germline CDR1 is MNHEY and CDR2 is SVGAGI. V gave up 2 bases and J gave up 2 bases, with 10 bases separating them.